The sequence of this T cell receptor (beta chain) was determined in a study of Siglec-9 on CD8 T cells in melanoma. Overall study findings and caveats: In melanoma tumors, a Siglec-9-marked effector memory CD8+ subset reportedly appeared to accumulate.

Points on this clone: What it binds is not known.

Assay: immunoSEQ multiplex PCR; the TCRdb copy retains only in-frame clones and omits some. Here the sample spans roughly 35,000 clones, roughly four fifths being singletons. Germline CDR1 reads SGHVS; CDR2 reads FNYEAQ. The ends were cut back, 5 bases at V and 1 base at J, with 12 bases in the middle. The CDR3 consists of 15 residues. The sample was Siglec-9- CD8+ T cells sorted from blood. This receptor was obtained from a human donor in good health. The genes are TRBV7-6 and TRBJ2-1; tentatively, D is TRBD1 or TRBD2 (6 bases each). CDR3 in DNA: TGTGCCAGCAGCCCGGGGGCGGGATCCTACAATGAGCAGTTCTTC. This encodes CASSPGAGSYNEQFF.